This T cell receptor (beta chain) was found in a study of monozygotic twins with inflammatory bowel disease. Study observations and caveats: Other individuals had fewer clonotypes in common with IBD patients than with healthy twins, especially with disease activity.

For each CDR3 protein, TCRdb gives one entry from its re-call of the 5' RACE reads, without DNA. This sample carries around 410,000 distinct CDR3 sequences, with around 2.5% going to the ten biggest clones. On this clonotype: Its antigen remains unidentified.

This sequence originates from a human donor with ulcerative colitis or Crohn's disease, or a healthy co-twin of an affected twin (not recorded which). Sequenced sample: blood.

The CDR3 protein is CASSHPRGHPNTGELFF. The rearrangement joins TRBV7-2 to TRBJ2-2; as DNA is missing, the TRBD1 call by TCRdb cannot be tested. Germline CDR1 reads SGHTA; CDR2 reads FQGNSA. The CDR3 covers 17 residues.